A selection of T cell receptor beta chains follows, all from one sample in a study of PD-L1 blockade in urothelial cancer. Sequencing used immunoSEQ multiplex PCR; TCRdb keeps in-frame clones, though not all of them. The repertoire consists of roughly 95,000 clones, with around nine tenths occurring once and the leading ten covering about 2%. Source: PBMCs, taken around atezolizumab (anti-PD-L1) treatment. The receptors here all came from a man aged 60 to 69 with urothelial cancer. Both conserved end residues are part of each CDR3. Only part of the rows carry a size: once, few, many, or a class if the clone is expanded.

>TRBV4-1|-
CASSQEPHRPNQPQHF
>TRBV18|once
CASSPGGTVYGYTF
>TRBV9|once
CASSPIRQGAREKLFF
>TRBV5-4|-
CASSSDRGSASYEQYF
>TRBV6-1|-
CASSGSGGAAYNEQFF
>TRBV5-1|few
CASSLGQGETGELFF
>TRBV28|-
CASSFPGGTEAFF
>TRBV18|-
CASSPQSENYGYTF
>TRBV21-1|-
CASSRAFSTQYF
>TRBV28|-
CASRRTRAGPWDTQYF
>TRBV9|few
CASSVGGREGAEAFF
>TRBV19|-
CASSTTTGQETQYF
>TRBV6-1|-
CATNEGSYGYTF
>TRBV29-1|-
CSVEDQVSTEAFF
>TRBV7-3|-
CASSPAGWTGELFF
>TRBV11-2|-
CASSQGQLTNTGELFF
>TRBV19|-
CASSIVRQGNTGELFF
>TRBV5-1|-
CASSLGWSEETQYF
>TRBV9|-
CASSGAGGATETQYF
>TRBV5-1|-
CASSPTGGRTEAFF
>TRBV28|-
CASSLAGDSYEQYF
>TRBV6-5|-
CASSYSAVGTEAFF
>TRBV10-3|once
CAISVPGGYEQYF
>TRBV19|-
CASIDGTGRDTIYF
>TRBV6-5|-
CASSSRQGATYEQYF
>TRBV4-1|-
CASSQDLDSVTNYGYTF
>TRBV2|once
CASSEQTGRDTQYF
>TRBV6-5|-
CASTTGGNQPQHF
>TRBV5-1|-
CASSLGQGRSGETQYF
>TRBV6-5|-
CASRGTATSYEQYF
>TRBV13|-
CASTTIGGDGYTF
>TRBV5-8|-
CASSPGQGVQQTQYF
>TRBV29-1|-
CSGGDGSYNSPLHF
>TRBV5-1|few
CASSLTFGGGNNEQFF
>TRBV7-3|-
CASSPGGLNTEAFF
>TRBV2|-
CACRGLGTEAFF
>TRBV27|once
CASSRRPIGSYQETQYF